Here is one TCR beta chain with its context. The sample originates from a study of blood T cell repertoires in COVID-19. Study-wide context: T cells, B-cell-depleted T cells, or PBMCs provided the cDNA or gDNA that served as material.

In the original analysis: Amplifying reference gene primers gave estimates of nucleated cell counts. Generated by immunoSEQ multiplex PCR, the TCRdb table keeps only in-frame clones and is missing some. The V and J calls and the clone size are those of that table, but D and trimming were determined from the DNA. The sample has some 99,000 clones, about 87% seen once; the top ten hold about 1.1%. This CDR3 spans 13 amino acids. The germline V and J ends were trimmed by 7 bases and 7 bases, with 17 bases remaining between them. Germline V gene lookup returns CDR1 LNHDA and CDR2 SQIVND (reference sequence).

The chain recombines TRBV19 with TRBJ2-7; possible D gene TRBD1, 6 bases. Material: peripheral blood. The receptor was isolated from a human donor in a cohort sampled during active COVID-19. The CDR3 is CASKEQGLGEQYF. CDR3 DNA sequence: TGTGCCAGTAAAGAACAGGGCCTGGGGGAGCAGTACTTC.